What follows is one TCR beta chain and its context. The data are from a study of T cell changes during pregnancy in multiple sclerosis. The repertoire was sequenced with immunoSEQ multiplex PCR; TCRdb's copy has only in-frame clones and lacks some. The table records approximately 99,000 clones, approximately 93% of them present only once. The CDR3 contains 15 residues. CDR1 is MNHEY and CDR2 is SVGAGI in the germline V gene. The germline V and J ends were trimmed by 5 bases and 4 bases, with 15 bases remaining between them. The chain uses TRBV6-5 and TRBJ1-3; unclear D gene. The sequenced sample was peripheral blood, obtained after pregnancy. The clonotype comes from a female donor with multiple sclerosis, enrolled in a pregnancy study. The CDR3: CASSVTASPGNTIYF. In DNA form, the CDR3 reads TGTGCCAGCAGTGTTACAGCCAGCCCGGGAAACACCATATATTTT.